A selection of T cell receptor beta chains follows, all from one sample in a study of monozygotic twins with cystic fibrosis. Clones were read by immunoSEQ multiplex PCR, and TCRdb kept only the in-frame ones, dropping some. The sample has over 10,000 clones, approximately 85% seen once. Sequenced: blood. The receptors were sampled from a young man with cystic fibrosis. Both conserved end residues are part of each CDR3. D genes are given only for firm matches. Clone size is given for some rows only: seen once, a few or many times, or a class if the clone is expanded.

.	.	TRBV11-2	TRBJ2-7	TGTGCCAGCAGCCCAGGGACCCTAAACTACGAGCAGTACTTC	CASSPGTLNYEQYF
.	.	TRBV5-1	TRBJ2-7	TGCGCCAGCAGCGTTGAGGGGTCCAACGAGCAGTACTTC	CASSVEGSNEQYF
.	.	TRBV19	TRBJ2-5	TGTGCCAGTAGTATGGGAGAGACCCAGTACTTC	CASSMGETQYF
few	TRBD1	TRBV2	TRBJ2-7	TGTGCCAGCAGTGAAGCTAAGGGGGCGTTGGCCGAGCAGTACTTC	CASSEAKGALAEQYF
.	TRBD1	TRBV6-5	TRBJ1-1	TGTGCCAGCAGGCGACAGGGGTCCACTGAAGCTTTCTTT	CASRRQGSTEAFF
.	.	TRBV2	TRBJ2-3	TGTGCCAGCAGTGAGGGACCAGGCCCTGATACGCAGTATTTT	CASSEGPGPDTQYF
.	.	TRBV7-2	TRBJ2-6	TGTGCCAGCTTGCAATCGGCTGGGGCCAACGTCCTGACTTTC	CASLQSAGANVLTF
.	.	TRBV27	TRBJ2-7	TGTGCCAGCAGTTTATCGATTTCGGGCAGGGACTACGAGCAGTACTTC	CASSLSISGRDYEQYF
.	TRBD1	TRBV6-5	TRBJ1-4	TGTGCCAGCAGTCGACAGGGTTTTGTTGAAAAACTGTTTTTT	CASSRQGFVEKLFF
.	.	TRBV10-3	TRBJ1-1	TGTGCCATCAGTGGGACAGCACTGAACACTGAAGCTTTCTTT	CAISGTALNTEAFF
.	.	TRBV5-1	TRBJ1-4	TGCGCCAGCAGCTTGGGGGGCGCTGAAAAACTGTTTTTT	CASSLGGAEKLFF
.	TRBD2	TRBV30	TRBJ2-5	TGTGCCTGGAGTCCCCTGGGTGGGGCTAGCGGGGCCGCCTTGGGTCAAGAGACCCAGTACTTC	CAWSPLGGASGAALGQETQYF
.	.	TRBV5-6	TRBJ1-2	TGTGCCAGCAGCAAGGTGGGGGCGCAGGGTGGCTACACCTTC	CASSKVGAQGGYTF
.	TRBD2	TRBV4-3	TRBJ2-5	TGCGCCAGCAGCCTCCTTAGCGGGGGGGCTGTCGAGACCCAGTACTTC	CASSLLSGGAVETQYF
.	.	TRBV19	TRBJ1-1	TGTGCCAGTAGTATAGTTGCGGGGGGGAACACTGAAGCTTTCTTT	CASSIVAGGNTEAFF
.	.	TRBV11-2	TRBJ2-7	TGTGCCAGCCAGCGATATAATAAGCAGTACTTC	CASQRYNKQYF
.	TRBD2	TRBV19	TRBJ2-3	TGTGCCAGTACCCCCAGACTAGCGGGAGCGCCAGATACGCAGTATTTT	CASTPRLAGAPDTQYF
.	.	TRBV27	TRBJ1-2	TGTGCCAGCAGTCCAGACAGTTACACTAACTATGGCTACACCTTC	CASSPDSYTNYGYTF
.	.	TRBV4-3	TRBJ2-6	TGCGCCAGCAGCGCCTCAGGGTCTGGGGCCAACGTCCTGACTTTC	CASSASGSGANVLTF
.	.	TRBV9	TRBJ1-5	TGTGCCAGCACTCGCCAGGGGTGCCGGAATCAGCCCCAGCATTTT	CASTRQGCRNQPQHF
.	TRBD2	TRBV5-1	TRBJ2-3	TGCGCCAGCAGCCTTAGCGGGGGGACTAGCACAGATACGCAGTATTTT	CASSLSGGTSTDTQYF
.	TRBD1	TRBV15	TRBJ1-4	TGTGCCACCAGCAGGACAGGGGTAGATGAAAAACTGTTTTTT	CATSRTGVDEKLFF
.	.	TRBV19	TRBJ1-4	TGTGCCAGTAGTATCTCCGTTAATGAAAAACTGTTTTTT	CASSISVNEKLFF
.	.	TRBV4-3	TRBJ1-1	TGCGCCAGCAGCCAGACCCCAGGAGGTGAAGCTTTCTTT	CASSQTPGGEAFF
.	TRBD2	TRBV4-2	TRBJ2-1	TGTGCCAGCAGCCAAAATAGCGGGGGGGCTTCCTACAATGAGCAGTTCTTC	CASSQNSGGASYNEQFF
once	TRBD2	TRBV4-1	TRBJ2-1	TGCGCCAGCAGCCAAGCAACTAGCGGGAGACGGAATGAGCAGTTCTTC	CASSQATSGRRNEQFF
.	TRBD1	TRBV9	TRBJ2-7	TGTGCCAGCAGCGCCACCGCGGGACAGGGAGCGAACTCCTACGAGCAGTACTTC	CASSATAGQGANSYEQYF
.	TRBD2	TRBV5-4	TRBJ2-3	TGTGCCAGCAGCTTGGGCCTAGCGGGGGTTAATACGCAGTATTTT	CASSLGLAGVNTQYF
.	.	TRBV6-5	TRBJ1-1	TGTGCCAGCAGTTACTCTTCGACGTCAAACACTGAAGCTTTCTTT	CASSYSSTSNTEAFF
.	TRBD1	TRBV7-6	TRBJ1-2	TGTGCCAGCAGCCCCACCGGGACAGGGACGCGCGGCTACACCTTC	CASSPTGTGTRGYTF
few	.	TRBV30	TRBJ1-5	TGTGCCTGGAGTGGTCAGGAGTATCAGCCCCAGCATTTT	CAWSGQEYQPQHF
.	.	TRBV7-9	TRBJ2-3	TGTGCCAGCAGCCCCCGTACAGGTTACCGCACAGATACGCAGTATTTT	CASSPRTGYRTDTQYF
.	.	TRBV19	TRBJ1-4	TGTGCCAGTAGCGTCCAGGGGTATGAAAAACTGTTTTTT	CASSVQGYEKLFF
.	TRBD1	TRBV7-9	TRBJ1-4	TGTGCCAGCAGCGAGAATACCGGGACAGGGAGTGAAAAACTGTTTTTT	CASSENTGTGSEKLFF
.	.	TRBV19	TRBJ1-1	TGTGCCAGTAGTATCGACAGGACCACTGAAGCTTTCTTT	CASSIDRTTEAFF
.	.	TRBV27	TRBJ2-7	TGTGCCAGCAGTTTATCGGTCAGCTACGAGCAGTACTTC	CASSLSVSYEQYF
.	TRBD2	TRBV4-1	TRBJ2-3	TGCGCCAGCAGCCAAGATCCAGCGGGGGGCTCAGATACGCAGTATTTT	CASSQDPAGGSDTQYF
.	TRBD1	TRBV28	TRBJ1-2	TGTGCCAGCAGTTCCACAGGGGATGGCTACACCTTC	CASSSTGDGYTF